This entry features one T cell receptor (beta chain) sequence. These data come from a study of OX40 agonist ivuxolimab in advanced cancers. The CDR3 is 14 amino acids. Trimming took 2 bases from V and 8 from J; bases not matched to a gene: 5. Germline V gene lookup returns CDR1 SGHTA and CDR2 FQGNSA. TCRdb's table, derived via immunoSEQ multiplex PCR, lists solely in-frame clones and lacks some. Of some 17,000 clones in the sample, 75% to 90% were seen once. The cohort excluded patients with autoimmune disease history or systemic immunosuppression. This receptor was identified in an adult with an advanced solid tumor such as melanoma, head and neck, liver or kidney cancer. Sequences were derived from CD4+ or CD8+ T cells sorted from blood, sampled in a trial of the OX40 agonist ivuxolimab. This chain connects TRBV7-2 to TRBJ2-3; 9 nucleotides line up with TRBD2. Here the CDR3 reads CASSLPAGGATQYF. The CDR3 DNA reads TGTGCCAGCAGCTTACCAGCGGGAGGCGCTACGCAGTATTTT.